This T cell receptor (beta chain) was documented in a study of graft-versus-host responses after intestinal transplantation. The overall study: Recipients were all induced with anti-thymocyte globulin, then given tacrolimus and steroids for roughly three years.

The CDR3 runs to 13 residues. The ends were cut back, 1 base at V and 7 bases at J, with 11 bases in the middle. CDR1 is MGHRA and CDR2 is YSYEKL in the germline V gene. TCRdb's copy holds only in-frame clones and misses some; the assay was immunoSEQ multiplex PCR. The table lists tens of thousands of clones, roughly 87% of them singletons, with under 20% in the top ten. Grafts had their tissue processed, releasing intraepithelial and lamina propria lymphocytes. The sequences come from ileum tissue, collected 204 days after intestinal transplant. This clonotype originated in a human patient who received an intestinal transplant, so some T cells may come from the graft donor. The V gene is TRBV4-1, the J gene TRBJ2-7; D unresolved. CDR3 sequence: CASSQAVSREQYF. The CDR3 coding sequence is TGCGCCAGCAGCCAAGCAGTGAGCAGGGAGCAGTACTTC.